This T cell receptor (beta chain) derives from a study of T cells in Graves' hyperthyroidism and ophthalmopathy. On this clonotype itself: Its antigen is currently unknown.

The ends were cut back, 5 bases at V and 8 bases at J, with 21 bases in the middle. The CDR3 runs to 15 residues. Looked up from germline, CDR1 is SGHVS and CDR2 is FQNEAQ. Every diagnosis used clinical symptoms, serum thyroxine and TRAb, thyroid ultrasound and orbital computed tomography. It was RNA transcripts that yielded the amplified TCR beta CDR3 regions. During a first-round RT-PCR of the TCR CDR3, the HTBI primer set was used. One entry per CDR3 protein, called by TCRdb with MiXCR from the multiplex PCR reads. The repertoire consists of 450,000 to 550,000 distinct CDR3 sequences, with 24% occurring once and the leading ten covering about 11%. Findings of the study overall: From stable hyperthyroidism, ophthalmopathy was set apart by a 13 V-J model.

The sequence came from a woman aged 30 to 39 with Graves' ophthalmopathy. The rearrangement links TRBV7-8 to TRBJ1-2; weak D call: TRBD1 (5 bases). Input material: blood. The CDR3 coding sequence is TGTGCCAGCAGCCCTTACCTCACCCGGGACTCCGGCTACACCTTC. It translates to CASSPYLTRDSGYTF.